In this sample, the clone carrying this T cell receptor beta chain turned up once. The sample belongs to a study of TIL therapy for anti-PD-1-resistant metastatic lung cancer. CDR3 length: 13 amino acids. The V end was cut by 3 bases, the J end by 8 bases, with 11 bases between. Germline V gene data show CDR1 as SEHNR and CDR2 as FQNEAQ (reference sequence). This was the immunoSEQ v3 assay. Generated by immunoSEQ multiplex PCR, the TCRdb table keeps only in-frame clones and is missing some. The table lists 50,000 to 70,000 clones, 69% of them singletons. Time point noted: pre-treatment sample, taken before nivolumab and TIL therapy. Stage 4 NSCLC adults joined between 2017 and 2020.

The receptor's source is a person between 30 and 80 years old with non-small cell lung cancer. The chain links TRBV7-9 to TRBJ2-1, with D perhaps being TRBD1 or TRBD2 (5 bases each). This specimen was blood, taken at baseline. The CDR3 bases are TGTGCCAGCAGCTTCGGGGCCTGGGATGAGCAGTTCTTC. Its protein is CASSFGAWDEQFF.